The 24 T cell receptor beta chains below were found in one sample sequenced in a study of Ad26.COV2.S vaccination and SARS-CoV-2 variants. Treatment described: 19 received Ad26.COV2.S at low or high dose, single or two shots; about 5 received placebo; per-sample allocation not given. Day 63 after the first injection of vaccine or placebo was the sampling time. TCRdb keeps only in-frame clones here, not all; method: immunoSEQ multiplex PCR. This sample has 430,000 or so clones, with roughly 90% found just once. The specimen comprised peripheral blood, sampled in a trial of Ad26.COV2.S vaccine versus placebo. The receptors shown here come from a person aged 18-65 years who received the Ad26.COV2.S COVID-19 vaccine or a placebo.

The chain recombines TRBV28 with TRBJ2-5; TRBD2 is a possible D gene (8 bases). Germline CDR1 is MDHEN and CDR2 is SYDVKM. The CDR3 runs to 14 residues. V was shortened by 7 bases and J by 5 bases, with 17 bases between the two germline ends. CDR3 loop: CASIAVAGQETQYF. The CDR3 DNA is TGTGCCAGCATAGCAGTAGCGGGACAGGAGACCCAGTACTTC.

This chain links TRBV27 with TRBJ2-2; D not certain. The CDR3 consists of 13 residues. V was cut by 5 bases and J by 4 bases, with 8 bases left in between. Germline CDR1 is MNHEY and CDR2 is SMNVEV (reference sequence). The CDR3 loop is CASSRGPTGELFF. The CDR3 coding sequence is TGTGCCAGCAGTCGCGGACCCACCGGGGAGCTGTTTTTT.

The rearrangement joins TRBV5-1 to TRBJ1-2; possible D gene TRBD1, 5 bases. The CDR3 consists of 16 residues. Trimming stripped 0 bases from V and 0 bases from J, with 12 bases between. Looked up from germline, CDR1 is SGHRS and CDR2 is YFSETQ. CDR3 DNA: TGCGCCAGCAGCTTGGGGACCCAGGGAGCTAACTATGGCTACACCTTC. It encodes CASSLGTQGANYGYTF.

V usage is TRBV6-2 or TRBV6-3 and J usage is TRBJ1-4, with D possibly being TRBD1 (5 bases). The length of the CDR3 is 14 residues. Germline V gives CDR1 MNHEY, CDR2 SVGEGT. V was trimmed by 5 bases and J by 5 bases, leaving 12 bases between them. Written as DNA, the CDR3 is TGTGCCAGCAGTCCGGGACGGACCAATGAAAAACTGTTTTTT. Translated, it gives CASSPGRTNEKLFF.

The chain combines TRBV7-9 with TRBJ1-3; perhaps TRBD1 as D (6 bases). CDR1 and CDR2 (germline): SEHNR, FQNEAQ (reference sequence). The CDR3 consists of 15 residues. V lost 2 bases and J lost 0, with 8 bases in between. CDR3 protein: CASSLPQGSGNTIYF. The CDR3 DNA reads TGTGCCAGCAGCTTACCACAGGGCTCTGGAAACACCATATATTTT.

The rearrangement links TRBV9 to TRBJ2-1, with TRBD2 matching over 8 bases. The junction had 9 bases not matched to a gene; V was cut back by 3 bases and J by 7 bases. The CDR3 covers 15 residues. CDR1 SGDLS and CDR2 YYNGEE come from the germline V gene. The CDR3, as DNA: TGTGCCAGCAGCGATTCCGGGAGGGCGAATAATGAGCAGTTCTTC. This sequence encodes CASSDSGRANNEQFF.

The CDR3 here is CASSGNSGRFSGANVLTF. The CDR3 DNA follows: TGTGCCAGCAGCGGTAATAGCGGGAGGTTCTCTGGGGCCAACGTCCTGACTTTC. This chain connects TRBV9 to TRBJ2-6, with 10 bases fitting TRBD2. The J segment lost 0 bases and the V segment lost 3 bases, leaving 6 bases of the junction unmatched. Germline CDR1 SGDLS, CDR2 YYNGEE. The CDR3 is made up of 18 amino acids.

The V and J genes are TRBV19 and TRBJ2-3; maybe TRBD1 (5 bases). CDR3 length: 12 residues. The V end lost 5 bases, the J end lost 6 bases, and 9 bases lay between the germline ends. Germline values: CDR1 LNHDA, CDR2 SQIVND (reference sequence). For the CDR3, the DNA is TGTGCCAGTAGTTCTCCAGGGGATACGCAGTATTTT. Encoded protein: CASSSPGDTQYF.

This clone occurred once. For the CDR3, the DNA is TGTGCCCCGATGGCGGCCCACAGCAATCAGCCCCAGCATTTT. Translated: CAPMAAHSNQPQHF. This rearrangement joins TRBV6-4 to TRBJ1-5; no clear D gene. Germline V gives CDR1 MRHNA, CDR2 SNTAGT. This CDR3 is built from 14 residues. The V end was cut by 11 bases, the J end by 1 base, with 15 bases between.

The CDR3 nucleotides read TGTGCCAGCAGTGGCGGGCCGAGCTCCTACGAGCAGTACTTC. It specifies CASSGGPSSYEQYF. This chain uses TRBV6-2 or TRBV6-3 with TRBJ2-7, with D maybe TRBD2 (5 bases). Germline V gives CDR1 MNHEY, CDR2 SVGEGT. The CDR3 runs 14 residues. Deletions cut 5 bases from V and 0 bases from J, with 11 bases between.

In DNA form, the CDR3 reads TGTGCCAGCAGCTTAGGACCGGCGGAGCCGGGAGAGACCCAGTACTTC. The encoded protein is CASSLGPAEPGETQYF. This sequence joins TRBV11-2 and TRBJ2-5; no reliable D call. Germline values: CDR1 SGHAT, CDR2 FQNNGV. This CDR3 has 16 amino acids. Trimming left V 1 base short and J 4 bases short, with 16 bases between. The full variable domain, with the rest looked up from reference TRBV11-2 and TRBJ2-5, is EAGVAQSPRYKIIEKRQSVAFWCNPISGHATLYWYQQILGQGPKLLIQFQNNGVVDDSQLPKDRFSAERLKGVDSTLKIQPAKLEDSAVYLCASSLGPAEPGETQYFGPGTRLLVL.

The rearrangement uses TRBV24-1 and TRBJ1-1, with D unresolved. The ends were cut back, 0 bases at V and 8 bases at J, with 15 bases in the middle. Germline V gene sequence: CDR1 KGHDR, CDR2 SFDVKD. This CDR3 has 15 amino acids. Here the CDR3 DNA reads TGTGCCACCAGTGATTTGTGGGCCCATACGGACGAAGCTTTCTTT. Translated, it gives CATSDLWAHTDEAFF.

The V and J genes are TRBV7-9 and TRBJ1-2; D call uncertain. V lost 4 bases and J 3 bases, leaving 9 bases between the germline ends. The germline V gene has CDR1 SEHNR and CDR2 FQNEAQ (reference sequence). The CDR3 spans 13 residues. Here the CDR3 reads CASSSPADYGYTF. Here the CDR3 DNA reads TGTGCCAGCAGCTCCCCTGCGGACTATGGCTACACCTTC.

V and J are TRBV7-9 and TRBJ2-5, with D perhaps matching TRBD2 (5 bases). V gave up 5 bases and J gave up 1 base, with 20 bases separating them. Germline CDR1 is SEHNR and CDR2 is FQNEAQ (reference sequence). There are 17 residues in the CDR3. The CDR3 DNA follows: TGTGCCAGCAGCCCACCCCTGGACGGACTCCTCCAAGAGACCCAGTACTTC. Amino acids: CASSPPLDGLLQETQYF.

The chain employs TRBV18 and TRBJ1-5; D remains ambiguous. The V gene's germline CDR1 is KGHSH and CDR2 LQKENI. The germline V and J ends were trimmed by 2 bases and 5 bases, with 7 bases remaining between them. This CDR3 region has 13 residues. CDR3 sequence: CASSPSPDQPQHF. The CDR3 nucleotides read TGTGCCAGCTCACCATCGCCGGATCAGCCCCAGCATTTT.

The chain links TRBV2 to TRBJ1-5; 8 positions match TRBD1. This CDR3 spans 15 amino acids. With V trimmed by 6 bases and J by 6 bases, 10 bases remained unmatched. The germline V gene has CDR1 SNHLY and CDR2 FYNNEI. CDR3 nucleotide sequence: TGTGCCAGCAGCTTATCAGGACAGGGCAGTCAGCCCCAGCATTTT. The encoded protein is CASSLSGQGSQPQHF.

The V gene is TRBV9, the J gene TRBJ1-2, with D perhaps TRBD1 (6 bases). CDR3 length: 15 amino acids. Trimming shortened V by 2 bases and J by 4 bases, and 15 bases separated the two germline ends. Germline V gene data show CDR1 as SGDLS and CDR2 as YYNGEE. Here the CDR3 DNA reads TGTGCCAGCAGCGTGGGACACCCCCTCGTCTATGGCTACACCTTC. Its translation: CASSVGHPLVYGYTF.

J is TRBJ1-2 and V is TRBV3-1 (or the pseudogene TRBV3-2), with D tentatively TRBD1 (5 bases). Germline V CDR1 and CDR2: LGHDT, YNNKEL (reference sequence). V lost 5 bases and J lost 4, with 11 bases in between. There are 13 residues in the CDR3. This chain's CDR3 is CASSGVTAYGYTF. The CDR3 DNA follows: TGTGCCAGCAGCGGCGTGACAGCCTATGGCTACACCTTC.

J is TRBJ2-1 and V is TRBV9; TRBD2 matches 10 bases. The CDR3 has 19 residues. Trimming cost V 5 bases and J 4 bases; bases outside gene matches: 18. Germline V lookup: CDR1 SGDLS, CDR2 YYNGEE. The CDR3 DNA reads TGTGCCAGCAGTGTCTTAGCGGGAGGCCCCCCAACCCTATACAATGAGCAGTTCTTC. Translation: CASSVLAGGPPTLYNEQFF.

This clone was found a few times. V gene TRBV11-3 combines with J gene TRBJ1-2; TRBD1 matches at 8 bases. The CDR3 is 13 residues long. Germline assignment: CDR1 SGHNT and CDR2 YENEEA. Unmatched junction bases numbered 5, after V lost 5 bases and J lost 6 bases. In DNA form, the CDR3 reads TGTGCCAGCAGCGATGGACAGGGAGATGGCTACACCTTC. It translates to CASSDGQGDGYTF.

The rearrangement joins TRBV14 to TRBJ2-7, with 9 bases that match TRBD1. The CDR3 consists of 16 residues. Germline loops: CDR1 SGHDN, CDR2 FVKESK. With V trimmed by 4 bases and J by 3 bases, 10 bases remained unmatched. The CDR3 region is CASSPPGTGKSYEQYF. CDR3 coding DNA: TGTGCCAGCAGCCCTCCCGGGACAGGGAAGAGCTACGAGCAGTACTTC.

J is TRBJ2-2 and V is TRBV11-3, with 7 bases identical to TRBD1. V was clipped by 1 base and J by 7 bases; unmatched bases: 9. Germline V CDR1 and CDR2: SGHNT, YENEEA. There are 16 residues in the CDR3. CDR3 region: CASSLADRTLHGELFF. The CDR3 nucleotides read TGTGCCAGCAGCTTAGCGGACAGGACCCTCCACGGGGAGCTGTTTTTT.

V usage is TRBV15 and J usage is TRBJ2-6; D might be TRBD1 (6 bases). The CDR3 spans 18 residues. The V gene's germline CDR1 is LNHNV and CDR2 YYDKDF (reference sequence). Trimming took 1 base from V and 0 from J, leaving 13 bases between them. CDR3: CATSRARDTLSGANVLTF. CDR3 DNA sequence: TGTGCCACCAGCAGAGCCCGGGACACCCTCTCTGGGGCCAACGTCCTGACTTTC.

The chain combines TRBV27 with TRBJ2-3; 12 bases are a match to TRBD2. J lost 7 bases, V lost 5 bases, and 4 bases had no gene match. Germline V gene sequence: CDR1 MNHEY, CDR2 SMNVEV (reference sequence). The CDR3 totals 14 residues. CDR3 sequence (DNA): TGTGCCAGCAGTAAGGGACTAGCGGGTAATACGCAGTATTTT. Its protein product is CASSKGLAGNTQYF.